These 17 T cell receptor beta chains originate from one sample sequenced in a study of blood T cell repertoires in COVID-19. Some clones are missing from TCRdb's copy, which holds only in-frame ones; the method was immunoSEQ multiplex PCR. Of some 180,000 clones in the sample, about four fifths were seen once. Sequencing input: peripheral blood. The receptors come from a woman aged 40 to 50 with COVID-19, enrolled during active disease.

V and J are TRBV20-1 and TRBJ1-2, with D tentatively TRBD1 (6 bases). Germline CDR1 reads DFQATT; CDR2 reads SNEGSKA (reference sequence). The CDR3 is 12 residues long. V dropped 3 bases and J dropped 8 bases, with 13 bases sitting between them. CDR3 nucleotide sequence: TGCAGTGCTAGTGGCGGGGGGCAAGGCTACACCTTC. Protein product: CSASGGGQGYTF.

This clone has just a few counts. The chain combines TRBV19 with TRBJ1-5, with a weak D call TRBD1 (5 bases). Germline CDR1 LNHDA, CDR2 SQIVND (reference sequence). V was clipped by 7 bases and J by 3 bases, with 10 bases between them. CDR3 length: 13 amino acids. DNA for the CDR3: TGTGCCAGTAACACAGGTTCCAATCAGCCCCAGCATTTT. Translated: CASNTGSNQPQHF.

The chain joins TRBV9 to TRBJ2-5, with D tentatively TRBD2 (5 bases). The CDR3 consists of 14 residues. Germline V gives CDR1 SGDLS, CDR2 YYNGEE. V gave up 2 bases and J gave up 2 bases, with 10 bases separating them. The CDR3 protein is CASSVDFLQETQYF. The CDR3 DNA sequence: TGTGCCAGCAGCGTGGACTTCTTGCAAGAGACCCAGTACTTC. The variable domain in full, completed from reference TRBV9 and TRBJ2-5, reads DSGVTQTPKHLITATGQRVTLRCSPRSGDLSVYWYQQSLDQGLQFLIQYYNGEERAKGNILERFSAQQFPDLHSELNLSSLELGDSALYFCASSVDFLQETQYFGPGTRLLVL.

This clone was counted between two and nine times. The genes are TRBV19 and TRBJ1-6; D is unresolved. CDR1 and CDR2 from the germline V gene are LNHDA and SQIVND (reference sequence). This CDR3 has 13 amino acids. V was pared by 7 bases and J by 6 bases, with 10 bases between. CDR3 amino acids: CASTNGVNSPLHF. DNA for the CDR3: TGTGCCAGTACTAACGGTGTTAATTCACCCCTCCACTTT.

The chain uses TRBV5-6 and TRBJ1-2; D possibly corresponds to TRBD1 (5 bases). The CDR3 covers 13 residues. Germline CDR1 SGHDT, CDR2 YYEEEE. V was cut by 1 base and J by 8 bases, with 12 bases left in between. For the CDR3, the DNA is TGTGCCAGCAGCTTGTATCAGGGCTGGGGCTACACCTTC. It encodes CASSLYQGWGYTF.

The chain recombines TRBV20-1 with TRBJ2-1; perhaps TRBD2 as D (5 bases). V lost 6 bases and J 4 bases, leaving 7 bases between the germline ends. CDR1 and CDR2 (germline): DFQATT, SNEGSKA (reference sequence). The CDR3 loop spans 11 amino acids. The CDR3 protein is CSAPGYNEQFF. The CDR3 bases are TGCAGTGCCCCGGGGTACAATGAGCAGTTCTTC.

CDR3 DNA: TGTGCCAGCAGCTTTGGCGGAAGTGGCCCCAATGAGCAGTTCTTC. As protein: CASSFGGSGPNEQFF. V and J are TRBV7-3 and TRBJ2-1; D ambiguous. This CDR3 is built from 15 residues. Trimming stripped 3 bases from V and 6 bases from J, with 15 bases between. Looked up from germline, CDR1 is SGHTA and CDR2 is FQGTGA.

Many counts were recorded for this clone. V and J are TRBV19 and TRBJ1-3; D gene ambiguous. Germline V gene data show CDR1 as LNHDA and CDR2 as SQIVND (reference sequence). The CDR3 has 11 amino acids. V was clipped by 9 bases and J by 4 bases, with 7 bases between them. CDR3 sequence: CASLRGNTIYF. Written as DNA, the CDR3 is TGTGCCAGCCTGAGGGGAAACACCATATATTTT.

This chain joins TRBV4-2 and TRBJ2-2, with a weak D call TRBD1 (7 bases). Germline CDR1 and CDR2: LGHNA and YNFKEQ. This CDR3 has 15 amino acids. V was trimmed by 4 bases and J by 3 bases, leaving 12 bases between them. This chain's CDR3 is CASSPGDRDTGELFF. The CDR3 coding sequence is TGTGCCAGCAGCCCGGGGGACAGAGACACCGGGGAGCTGTTTTTT.

The chain employs TRBV27 and TRBJ2-1; TRBD2 agrees at 10 bases. Germline loops: CDR1 MNHEY, CDR2 SMNVEV (reference sequence). The CDR3 runs 13 residues. J gave up 10 bases and V 2 bases, and 2 bases lay outside the gene matches. The CDR3 DNA reads TGTGCCAGCAGTTTAGAACTAGCGGGGGAGCAGTTCTTC. Amino acids: CASSLELAGEQFF.

This clone is a singleton in its sample. The chain uses TRBV5-1 and TRBJ2-7; 12 bases align to TRBD2. V dropped 2 bases and J dropped 6; count of bases not matched to a gene: 12. Germline V lookup: CDR1 SGHRS, CDR2 YFSETQ. The CDR3 length is 17 residues. CDR3 nucleotides: TGCGCCAGCAGCTTAGCCGGGCTAGCGGGAGGGCTGGTCGAGCAGTACTTC. Protein sequence: CASSLAGLAGGLVEQYF.

This clone was counted a single time. The genes are TRBV7-6 and TRBJ2-7; D is unresolved. Trimming took 5 bases from V and 0 from J, leaving 14 bases between them. This CDR3 has 15 amino acids. Germline values: CDR1 SGHVS, CDR2 FNYEAQ. CDR3 coding DNA: TGTGCCAGCAGCCCAAATGGCGCTAGCTCCTACGAGCAGTACGTC. Its translation: CASSPNGASSYEQYV.

This clone showed up just a few times. J is TRBJ1-3 and V is TRBV2; D may be TRBD1 (6 bases). Between the trimmed V and J ends, which lost 4 bases and 2 bases, there was a span of 6 bases. The CDR3 spans 13 residues. Germline V lookup: CDR1 SNHLY, CDR2 FYNNEI. CDR3 nucleotides: TGTGCCAGCAGTGGGACAGCTGGAAACACCATATATTTT. Protein sequence: CASSGTAGNTIYF.

The rearrangement links TRBV19 to TRBJ2-7, with a tentative D call TRBD2 (5 bases). Per the germline V gene, CDR1 is LNHDA and CDR2 is SQIVND (reference sequence). Trimming took off 1 base at V and 2 bases at J, with 6 bases between the two ends. The CDR3 extends over 13 amino acids. For the CDR3, the DNA is TGTGCCAGTAGTATAGCGGGGACCTACGAGCAGTACTTC. Its protein is CASSIAGTYEQYF. Full variable domain (missing parts from reference TRBV19 and TRBJ2-7): DGGITQSPKYLFRKEGQNVTLSCEQNLNHDAMYWYRQDPGQGLRLIYYSQIVNDFQKGDIAEGYSVSREKKESFPLTVTSAQKNPTAFYLCASSIAGTYEQYFGPGTRLTVT.

This clone was recorded many times. V gene TRBV19 combines with J gene TRBJ1-5; 7 bases align to TRBD1. CDR3 size: 18 residues. Losses at the gene ends were 0 bases for V and 1 base for J; bases not matched to a gene: 9. The germline V gene encodes CDR1 LNHDA and CDR2 SQIVND (reference sequence). Written as DNA, the CDR3 is TGTGCCAGTAGTATAGATCCCCCGGACAGGTCGAGCAATCAGCCCCAGCATTTT. This gives the protein CASSIDPPDRSSNQPQHF.

This clone was counted a single time. The chain combines TRBV11-2 with TRBJ1-2; 8 bases agree with TRBD1. Germline V gene sequence: CDR1 SGHAT, CDR2 FQNNGV. The V segment lost 5 bases and the J segment 3 bases; nucleotides outside the gene matches: 5. The CDR3 has 14 amino acids. CDR3 nucleotides: TGTGCCAGCAGCCCCACGACAGGGGACTATGGCTACACCTTC. Translated, it gives CASSPTTGDYGYTF.

This chain links TRBV7-8 with TRBJ2-7, with D possibly TRBD1 on 6 matching bases. The germline V gene has CDR1 SGHVS and CDR2 FQNEAQ. The CDR3 sequence is 13 residues long. V lost 2 bases to trimming and J lost 6 bases, with 11 bases between them. The DNA of the CDR3 is TGTGCCAGCAGCTTATCCACAGGGCGCGAGCAGTACTTC. It encodes CASSLSTGREQYF.